One sample yielded the 18 T cell receptor beta chains listed below, sequenced in a study of blood T cell repertoires in COVID-19. Clones were sequenced by immunoSEQ multiplex PCR, and TCRdb holds only the in-frame ones, with some missing. Among 53,000 or so clones, roughly 80% were seen once, and the ten largest hold under 20%. Material for sequencing was peripheral blood. These TCRs come from an older man with active COVID-19.

J is TRBJ1-1 and V is TRBV21-1; the table gives TRBD1 as D, unverified against the DNA. TRBV21-1 is labeled a pseudogene. This CDR3 contains 16 residues. CDR3: CASSKARQGEGTEAFF. In DNA form, the CDR3 reads TGTGCCAGCAGCAAAGCTCGCCAGGGGGAAGGCACTGAAGCTTTCTTT.

V gene TRBV27 combines with J gene TRBJ2-7, with TRBD2 matching over 11 bases. This CDR3 is 15 amino acids long. The germline V gene has CDR1 MNHEY and CDR2 SMNVEV (reference sequence). The trim removed 6 bases at V and 7 bases at J, leaving 11 bases unmatched. CDR3 region: CASSLLLAGAYEQYF. CDR3 nucleotide sequence: TGTGCCAGCAGCCTCCTACTAGCGGGAGCGTATGAGCAGTACTTC.

The V call is TRBV27, the J call TRBJ2-1; 11 nucleotides align to TRBD2. V shed 8 bases, J shed 8 bases, and the junction held 5 bases outside the gene matches. Germline V CDR1 and CDR2: MNHEY, SMNVEV (reference sequence). This CDR3 is 13 amino acids long. CDR3 loop: CASGSGRGDEQFF. In nucleotides, the CDR3 is TGTGCCAGCGGTAGCGGGAGGGGCGATGAGCAGTTCTTC.

The chain links TRBV20-1 to TRBJ1-2, with 7 positions matching TRBD1. CDR1 is DFQATT and CDR2 is SNEGSKA in the germline V gene (reference sequence). This CDR3 is 15 amino acids long. The trim removed 3 bases at V and 0 bases at J, leaving 7 bases unmatched. CDR3 loop: CSASGTGDTNYGYTF. In DNA, the CDR3 is TGCAGTGCTAGTGGAACAGGGGATACTAACTATGGCTACACCTTC.

The chain is built from TRBV27 and TRBJ1-5; D remains unclear. Trimming removed 3 bases at V and 7 bases at J, with 10 bases between. Germline V lookup: CDR1 MNHEY, CDR2 SMNVEV (reference sequence). This CDR3 has 13 residues. CDR3 amino acids: CASSFSAEQPQHF. The CDR3 DNA reads TGTGCCAGCAGTTTTTCGGCGGAACAGCCCCAGCATTTT.

The chain links TRBV18 to TRBJ2-2; D may be TRBD2 (6 bases). This CDR3 contains 16 residues. Trimming took off 3 bases at V and 1 base at J, with 12 bases between the two ends. Germline V lookup: CDR1 KGHSH, CDR2 LQKENI. The CDR3 reads CASSPVAGGNTGELFF. Here the CDR3 DNA reads TGTGCCAGCTCACCCGTAGCCGGGGGGAACACCGGGGAGCTGTTTTTT.

This sequence joins TRBV5-1 and TRBJ2-7, with 7 bases matching TRBD2. This CDR3 has 14 amino acids. Trimming cost V 3 bases and J 0 bases; bases outside gene matches: 3. Germline V gives CDR1 SGHRS, CDR2 YFSETQ. DNA of the CDR3: TGCGCCAGCAGCTGGGGGACTAACTCCTACGAGCAGTACTTC. Residues: CASSWGTNSYEQYF.

The chain employs TRBV24-1 and TRBJ2-3, with TRBD1 matching over 10 bases. CDR1 is KGHDR, CDR2 SFDVKD, per germline. V was clipped by 5 bases and J by 2 bases; unmatched bases: 18. This CDR3 spans 20 amino acids. The CDR3: CATSVPAMLRQGASTDTQYF. CDR3 sequence (DNA): TGTGCCACCAGTGTTCCCGCTATGCTACGACAGGGGGCCTCCACAGATACGCAGTATTTT.

V usage is TRBV2 and J usage is TRBJ2-5; TRBD1 is a possible D gene (6 bases). Germline CDR1 reads SNHLY; CDR2 reads FYNNEI. Deletions cut 4 bases from V and 2 bases from J, with 8 bases between. This CDR3 contains 13 residues. The CDR3 DNA reads as TGTGCCAGCAGTGGGACAGAGCAAGAGACCCAGTACTTC. Translated: CASSGTEQETQYF.

The J gene is TRBJ2-5, the V gene TRBV28; the match to TRBD1 covers 7 bases. Germline CDR1 reads MDHEN; CDR2 reads SYDVKM. V gave up 8 bases and J gave up 3 bases; unmatched junction bases: 9. The CDR3 spans 14 residues. Here the CDR3 reads CASYRGYQKETQYF. The CDR3 DNA reads TGTGCCAGCTACAGGGGCTACCAGAAAGAGACCCAGTACTTC.

The chain is built from TRBV5-6 and TRBJ2-5, with 7 nucleotides matching TRBD2. Per the germline V gene, CDR1 is SGHDT and CDR2 is YYEEEE. With V trimmed by 0 bases and J by 5 bases, 10 bases remained unmatched. The CDR3 has 16 residues. CDR3 amino acids: CASSLDATRGGETQYF. The DNA of the CDR3 is TGTGCCAGCAGCTTGGATGCGACTAGGGGAGGGGAGACCCAGTACTTC.

The rearrangement joins TRBV4-1 to TRBJ1-4, with TRBD1 as a possible D gene (6 bases). Between the trimmed V and J ends, which lost 3 bases and 16 bases, there was a span of 18 bases. The length of the CDR3 is 13 residues. In germline, CDR1 is MGHRA, CDR2 YSYEKL. The CDR3, as DNA: TGCGCCAGCAGCCAGATACCTGACAGGATTAAGTTTTTT. It codes for CASSQIPDRIKFF.

The chain has TRBV18 and TRBJ2-7; 8 positions agree with TRBD1. The CDR3 is 13 amino acids. V lost 2 bases and J lost 4; bases outside the gene matches: 1. CDR1 is KGHSH, CDR2 LQKENI, per germline. CDR3 amino acids: CASSPGTGYEQYF. The CDR3 nucleotides are TGTGCCAGCTCACCAGGGACAGGATACGAGCAGTACTTC.

The genes are TRBV27 and TRBJ2-2, with 9 bases aligning to TRBD2. The CDR3 has 15 amino acids. V lost 4 bases to trimming and J lost 3 bases; unmatched junction nucleotides: 3. The germline CDR1 and CDR2 sequences are MNHEY and SMNVEV (reference sequence). CDR3 bases: TGTGCCAGCAGTTATAGCGGGAGATACACCGGGGAGCTGTTTTTT. As protein: CASSYSGRYTGELFF.

The rearrangement links TRBV5-6 to TRBJ2-5, with TRBD2 matching 7 bases. J gave up 5 bases and V 3 bases, and 7 bases lay outside the gene matches. CDR1 is SGHDT, CDR2 YYEEEE, per germline. The CDR3 sequence is 14 residues long. The CDR3 here is CASSSRIAGETQYF. CDR3 sequence (DNA): TGTGCCAGCAGCTCCCGTATAGCGGGCGAGACCCAGTACTTC. The full variable domain, rest sourced from reference TRBV5-6 and TRBJ2-5, is DAGVTQSPTHLIKTRGQQVTLRCSPKSGHDTVSWYQQALGQGPQFIFQYYEEEERQRGNFPDRFSGHQFPNYSSELNVNALLLGDSALYLCASSSRIAGETQYFGPGTRLLVL.

The V gene is TRBV3-1 (or the pseudogene TRBV3-2), the J gene TRBJ1-4; D gene uncertain. Trimming shortened V by 0 bases and J by 8 bases, and 4 bases separated the two germline ends. In germline, CDR1 is LGHDT, CDR2 YNNKEL (reference sequence). This CDR3 has 12 residues. The CDR3 here is CASSQDREKLFF. The CDR3, as DNA: TGTGCCAGCAGCCAAGACAGGGAAAAACTGTTTTTT.

The rearrangement uses TRBV12-3 or TRBV12-4 and TRBJ1-2; TRBD1 matches at 7 bases. The J segment lost 9 bases and the V segment lost 5 bases, leaving 9 bases of the junction unmatched. The CDR3 has 13 residues. CDR3 loop: CASSQSGGLSYTF. DNA for the CDR3: TGTGCCAGCAGTCAGTCAGGGGGATTAAGCTACACCTTC.

The chain is built from TRBV19 and TRBJ2-5, with D perhaps TRBD2 (5 bases). V lost 3 bases, J lost 5 bases, and 13 bases lay in between. Germline lookup yields CDR1 LNHDA and CDR2 SQIVND (reference sequence). The CDR3 runs 14 residues. CDR3 sequence: CASSIRMGGETQYF. The CDR3 DNA is TGTGCCAGTAGTATTAGAATGGGCGGGGAGACCCAGTACTTC.